This TCR beta chain stems from a study of blood T cell repertoires in COVID-19. V lost 1 base and J 9 bases, leaving 15 bases between the germline ends. The CDR3 extends over 14 amino acids. Looked up from germline, CDR1 is SNHLY and CDR2 is FYNNEI. Authors' processing steps: Amplified reference gene primers provided the basis for estimating nucleated cell counts. This table comes from immunoSEQ multiplex PCR, and its TCRdb copy is limited to in-frame clones, with some not included. V and J calls and clone size are as listed in that table; D and trimming were resolved from the DNA. The data hold 650,000 to 800,000 clones, with approximately 90% observed a single time.

The specimen was peripheral blood. The clonotype comes from a woman between 18 and 30 years old with acute or convalescent COVID-19. The rearrangement joins TRBV2 to TRBJ1-2; the D gene is possibly TRBD1 (6 bases). The CDR3 reads CASSEDREIESYTF. DNA of the CDR3: TGTGCCAGCAGTGAAGACAGGGAAATAGAGAGCTACACCTTC.